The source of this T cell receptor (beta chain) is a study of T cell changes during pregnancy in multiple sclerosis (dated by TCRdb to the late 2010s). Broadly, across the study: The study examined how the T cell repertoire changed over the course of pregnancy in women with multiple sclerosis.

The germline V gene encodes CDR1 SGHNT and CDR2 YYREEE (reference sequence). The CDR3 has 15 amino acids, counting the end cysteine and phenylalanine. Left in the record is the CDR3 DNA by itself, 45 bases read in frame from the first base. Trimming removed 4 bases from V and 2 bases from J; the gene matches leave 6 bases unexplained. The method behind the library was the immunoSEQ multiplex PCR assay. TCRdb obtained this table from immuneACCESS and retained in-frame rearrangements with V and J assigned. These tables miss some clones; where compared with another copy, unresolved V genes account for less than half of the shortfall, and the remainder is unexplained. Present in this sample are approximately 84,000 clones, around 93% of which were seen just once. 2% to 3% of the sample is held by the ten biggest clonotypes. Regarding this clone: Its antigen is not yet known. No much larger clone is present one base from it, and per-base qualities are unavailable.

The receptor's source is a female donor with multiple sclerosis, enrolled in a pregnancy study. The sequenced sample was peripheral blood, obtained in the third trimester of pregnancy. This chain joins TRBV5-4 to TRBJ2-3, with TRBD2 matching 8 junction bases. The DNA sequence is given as TGTGCCAGCAGCCAACAGCGGGGGAACACAGATACGCAGTATTTT. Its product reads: CASSQQRGNTDTQYF.